This is a list of T cell receptor beta chains from one sample in a study of beta chain features in type 1 diabetes. Using immunoSEQ multiplex PCR, the repertoire was profiled, and TCRdb retains in-frame clones only, with some absent. The table has fewer than 250,000 clones, about 63% seen once; the top ten hold 0.053%. The specimen sequenced was naive CD4+ T cells from blood. All receptors come from a man aged 25-45 years in good health. Each CDR3 is given with its conserved first and last residue. The D gene is left open where the match is weak. Not all rows give a size; the values are once, few, many and, for expanded clones, a class.

V gene	J gene	clone size	CDR3 length	D gene	CDR3 DNA	CDR3 protein
TRBV7-2	TRBJ2-6	NA	16	NA	TGTGCCAGCAGCTTAGCAGCAGGGGTTGGGGCCAACGTCCTGACTTTC	CASSLAAGVGANVLTF
TRBV30	TRBJ1-1	NA	13	NA	TGTGCCTGGAGCGCGCTGATGAACACTGAAGCTTTCTTT	CAWSALMNTEAFF
TRBV4-1	TRBJ2-1	NA	15	NA	TGCGCCAGCAGCCAAGAGGACAGTCCCTACAATGAGCAGTTCTTC	CASSQEDSPYNEQFF
TRBV2	TRBJ2-3	few	12	NA	TGTGCCAGCAGTGAATATTCAGATACGCAGTATTTT	CASSEYSDTQYF
TRBV13	TRBJ2-3	NA	13	NA	TGTGCCAGCAGCCTAACGGGCACAGATACGCAGTATTTT	CASSLTGTDTQYF
TRBV30	TRBJ2-1	NA	11	NA	TGTGCCTGGAGAGGAGAGCATCAGCAGTTCTTC	CAWRGEHQQFF
TRBV6-6	TRBJ2-3	NA	12	NA	TGTGCCAGCAGTTACAACACAGATACGCAGTATTTT	CASSYNTDTQYF
TRBV18	TRBJ2-1	NA	14	TRBD1	TGTGCCAGCTCTCACGGGACAGGGGACAATGAGCAGTTCTTC	CASSHGTGDNEQFF
TRBV30	TRBJ1-3	NA	16	TRBD1	TGTGCCTGGAGTGTACCGGACAGGGGAACTGGAAACACCATATATTTT	CAWSVPDRGTGNTIYF
TRBV29-1	TRBJ2-1	NA	18	NA	TGCAGCGTCCCCCGTAGGGCGTACCCATTTAGCTCCTACAATGAGCAGTTCTTC	CSVPRRAYPFSSYNEQFF